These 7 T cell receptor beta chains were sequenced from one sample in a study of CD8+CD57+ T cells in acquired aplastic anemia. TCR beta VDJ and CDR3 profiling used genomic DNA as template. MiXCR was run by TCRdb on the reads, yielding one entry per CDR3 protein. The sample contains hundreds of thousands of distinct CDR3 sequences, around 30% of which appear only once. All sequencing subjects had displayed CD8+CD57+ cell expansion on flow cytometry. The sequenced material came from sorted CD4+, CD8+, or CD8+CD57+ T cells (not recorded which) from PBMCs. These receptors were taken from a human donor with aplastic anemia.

The CDR3 DNA sequence: TGTGCCAGCCTCAGGCCGGGGGAGACCCAGTACTTC. Its translation: CASLRPGETQYF. The chain links TRBV6-5 to TRBJ2-5; the D gene is possibly TRBD2 (5 bases). Germline-derived CDR1 and CDR2 are MNHEY and SVGAGI. The CDR3 runs to 12 residues. The germline V and J ends were trimmed by 8 bases and 5 bases, with 12 bases remaining between them.

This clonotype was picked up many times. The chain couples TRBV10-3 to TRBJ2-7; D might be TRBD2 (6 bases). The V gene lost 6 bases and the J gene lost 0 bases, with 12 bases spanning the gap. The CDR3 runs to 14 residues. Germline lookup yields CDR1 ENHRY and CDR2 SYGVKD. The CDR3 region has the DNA TGTGCCATCAGCCCTAGCGATAGCTCCTACGAGCAGTACTTC. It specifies CAISPSDSSYEQYF.

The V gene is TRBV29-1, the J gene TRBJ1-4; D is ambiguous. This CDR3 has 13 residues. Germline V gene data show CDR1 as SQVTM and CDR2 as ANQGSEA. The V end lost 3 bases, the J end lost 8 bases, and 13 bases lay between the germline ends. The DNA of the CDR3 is TGCAGCGTTGATGCGGGTGGGGTCGAAAAACTGTTTTTT. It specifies CSVDAGGVEKLFF.

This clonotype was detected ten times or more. CDR3 region: CASSVTAQGSEQFF. Written as DNA, the CDR3 is TGTGCCAGCAGCGTAACAGCGCAAGGAAGTGAGCAGTTCTTC. This rearrangement joins TRBV9 to TRBJ2-1; D remains unclear. V was pared by 1 base and J by 9 bases, with 14 bases between. The CDR3 has 14 residues. The germline gives CDR1 SGDLS, CDR2 YYNGEE.

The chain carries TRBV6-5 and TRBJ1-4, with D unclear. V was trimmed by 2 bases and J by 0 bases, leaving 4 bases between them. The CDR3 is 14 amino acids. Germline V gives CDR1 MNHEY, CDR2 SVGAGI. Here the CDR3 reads CASSYGATNEKLFF. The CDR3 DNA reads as TGTGCCAGCAGTTACGGCGCAACTAATGAAAAACTGTTTTTT.

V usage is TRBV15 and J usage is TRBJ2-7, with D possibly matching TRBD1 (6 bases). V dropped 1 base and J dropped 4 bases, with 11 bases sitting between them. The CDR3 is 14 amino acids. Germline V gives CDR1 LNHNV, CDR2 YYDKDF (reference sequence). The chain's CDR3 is CATSRARTAYEQYF. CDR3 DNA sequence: TGTGCCACCAGCAGAGCCCGGACAGCATACGAGCAGTACTTC.

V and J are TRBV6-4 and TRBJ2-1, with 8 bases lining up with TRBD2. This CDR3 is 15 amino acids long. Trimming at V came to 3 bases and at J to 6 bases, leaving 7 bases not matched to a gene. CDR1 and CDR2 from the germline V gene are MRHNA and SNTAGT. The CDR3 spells CASSESTGTSNEQFF. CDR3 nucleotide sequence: TGTGCCAGCAGTGAAAGCACCGGGACTAGCAATGAGCAGTTCTTC.